This T cell receptor (beta chain) came from a study of PD-L1 blockade in urothelial cancer. Specified time point: pretreatment peripheral blood. Assay: immunoSEQ multiplex PCR; the TCRdb copy retains only in-frame clones and omits some. The data hold roughly 120,000 clones, with approximately 88% observed a single time. The CDR3 is made up of 17 amino acids. Looked up from germline, CDR1 is LGHNA and CDR2 is YNFKEQ. The trim removed 4 bases at V and 2 bases at J, leaving 10 bases unmatched. The genes are TRBV4-2 and TRBJ2-7; 11 nucleotides agree with TRBD2. This sequence originates from a man aged 45 to 65 with urothelial cancer. The sequenced sample was PBMCs, obtained around atezolizumab (anti-PD-L1) treatment. Written as DNA, the CDR3 is TGTGCCAGCAGCCGTGGAGCTACTAGCGGGAGAACCTACGAGCAGTACTTC. This gives the protein CASSRGATSGRTYEQYF.